Listed below are T cell receptor beta chains from one sample, sequenced in a study of T-cell memory formation after mild COVID-19. TCRdb independently ran MiXCR on the 5' RACE reads; one entry per CDR3 protein. The sample includes 350,000 or so distinct CDR3 sequences, over 10% seen only once; the top ten take 20% to 25%. Sequencing was carried out using PBMCs or a T cell subset sorted from them (not recorded which). The receptors shown here come from a man aged 18 to 29 who had mild COVID-19 (a few samples of this study predate the infection). Cell type and time point are not known. Each CDR3 is given with its conserved first and last residue. D genes are given only for firm matches. Expanded clones are given a class, and other clones once, few, many or no size at all.

-,few,TRBV5-1,TRBJ1-2,TGCGCCAGCAGCTTGGTTACAGATCCTCTCCACTATGGCTACACCTTC,CASSLVTDPLHYGYTF
TRBD2,once,TRBV10-3,TRBJ2-7,TGTGCCACCGGGGGGACTAGCGGAACCTACGAGCAGTACTTC,CATGGTSGTYEQYF
-,few,TRBV12-3/TRBV12-4,TRBJ1-1,TGTGCCAGCAGTTCCGAGGGGCGGAACACTGAAGCTTTCTTT,CASSSEGRNTEAFF
TRBD1,many,TRBV7-8,TRBJ1-1,TGTGCCAGCAGCTTAAAGAGGGACAGGGGACGCACTGAAGCTTTCTTT,CASSLKRDRGRTEAFF
-,-,TRBV5-1,TRBJ2-7,TGCGCCAGCAGCCCGGGACTTAGGACCTCCTACGAGCAGTACTTC,CASSPGLRTSYEQYF
-,many,TRBV7-2,TRBJ2-5,TGTGCCAGCAGCTTAACTAGCAGAGAGACCCAGTACTTC,CASSLTSRETQYF
-,few,TRBV7-9,TRBJ1-2,TGTGCCAGCAGCTTAGTACAGGCTAACTATGGCTACACCTTC,CASSLVQANYGYTF
-,few,TRBV4-2,TRBJ2-3,TGTGCCAGCAGCCAAGTCTCGGCAGATACGCAGTATTTT,CASSQVSADTQYF
TRBD1,few,TRBV5-4,TRBJ1-2,TGTGCCAGCAGCTTCGGACAGGGGGACGGCTACACCTTC,CASSFGQGDGYTF
TRBD2,-,TRBV6-5,TRBJ2-2,TGTGCCAGCAGTTACACTAGCGGGTTCTCGGAGCTGTTTTTT,CASSYTSGFSELFF
TRBD1,few,TRBV19,TRBJ1-2,TGTGCCAGTAGTTCGGAGGGGGCGCGGGGCTACACCTTC,CASSSEGARGYTF
TRBD1,-,TRBV20-1,TRBJ1-4,TGCAGTGCTAGAGATGCGCGCGGACAGGGGGTTAATGAAAAACTGTTTTTT,CSARDARGQGVNEKLFF
-,few,TRBV20-1,TRBJ1-2,TGCAGTGCTAGTAGGCACCTAGGCAACTATGGCTACACCTTC,CSASRHLGNYGYTF
-,-,TRBV28,TRBJ2-2,TGTGCCAGCAGTTTAACCGGGATCGGCGCCGGGGAGCTGTTTTTT,CASSLTGIGAGELFF
-,-,TRBV5-5,TRBJ1-5,TGTGCCAGCAGCTTTCACCTAGAGGGTCAGCCCCAGCATTTT,CASSFHLEGQPQHF
-,many,TRBV4-1,TRBJ2-2,TGCGCCAGCAGCCAGGTGTCTACCGGGGAGCTGTTTTTT,CASSQVSTGELFF
-,-,TRBV5-4,TRBJ1-2,TGTGCCAGCAGACCCGGCGGGCAGGAGGGAAAAGGCTACACCTTC,CASRPGGQEGKGYTF
-,few,TRBV7-2,TRBJ1-5,TGTGCCAGCAGCTTAAGTAGGGTGAACAATCAGCCCCAGCATTTT,CASSLSRVNNQPQHF
TRBD2,-,TRBV20-1,TRBJ2-3,TGCAGTGCTAGAGGCTGGCGGGGGGGCACGGATACGCAGTATTTT,CSARGWRGGTDTQYF
-,few,TRBV20-1,TRBJ1-2,TGCAGTGCTTCCAGATGGGCCGGGGATGGCTACACCTTC,CSASRWAGDGYTF
-,few,TRBV4-1,TRBJ1-2,TGCGCCAGCAGTCGCTCCGATTATGATGGCTACACCTTC,CASSRSDYDGYTF
-,few,TRBV7-2,TRBJ2-7,TGTGCCAGCAGCTTAGGAGCTGCCCGGGAGCAGTACTTC,CASSLGAAREQYF